Below are 16 T cell receptor beta chains sequenced from a single sample in a study of blood T cell repertoires in COVID-19. Assay: immunoSEQ multiplex PCR; the TCRdb copy retains only in-frame clones and omits some. The sample lists tens of thousands of clones; 82% were seen once. Sequencing was done on a sample of peripheral blood. Source of these receptors: a woman older than 75 with acute or convalescent COVID-19.

This clone was observed a handful of times. V usage is TRBV12-3 or TRBV12-4 and J usage is TRBJ1-6, with D possibly being TRBD1 (6 bases). The CDR3 loop spans 13 amino acids. V lost 5 bases and J 9 bases, leaving 11 bases between the germline ends. Here the CDR3 DNA reads TGTGCCAGCAGTGCGTACAGGGCTTCACCCCTCCACTTT. Amino acid sequence: CASSAYRASPLHF.

The chain employs TRBV11-2 and TRBJ2-7; no firm D call. This CDR3 spans 14 amino acids. The ends were cut back, 1 base at V and 0 bases at J, with 7 bases in the middle. CDR1 and CDR2 (germline): SGHAT, FQNNGV. CDR3 sequence: CASSLAVLSYEQYF. CDR3 bases: TGTGCCAGCAGCTTAGCGGTACTCTCCTACGAGCAGTACTTC.

The chain joins TRBV2 to TRBJ1-6; 7 bases line up with TRBD1. Germline values: CDR1 SNHLY, CDR2 FYNNEI. With 5 bases clipped from V and 6 bases from J, the junction kept 10 bases outside the gene matches. This CDR3 has 16 residues. As DNA, the CDR3 is TGTGCCAGCAGTACACTTCCCGGGACAGCTAATTCACCCCTCCACTTT. Protein product: CASSTLPGTANSPLHF.

V is TRBV28 and J is TRBJ2-3; no firm D call. CDR1 is MDHEN and CDR2 is SYDVKM in the germline V gene. This CDR3 is 14 amino acids long. V was trimmed by 8 bases and J by 4 bases, leaving 16 bases between them. CDR3 in DNA: TGTGCCAGCTACGACTTAGGCCGGGCAGATACGCAGTATTTT. This translates into CASYDLGRADTQYF.

The chain has TRBV27 and TRBJ2-7; 10 bases fit TRBD1. Trimming at V came to 2 bases and at J to 4 bases, leaving 5 bases not matched to a gene. The CDR3 extends over 15 amino acids. The germline V gene encodes CDR1 MNHEY and CDR2 SMNVEV (reference sequence). The CDR3 loop reads CASSLLGQGTYEQYF. CDR3 DNA sequence: TGTGCCAGCAGTTTACTGGGACAGGGGACTTACGAGCAGTACTTC.

V and J are TRBV18 and TRBJ1-1; 8 bases are shared with TRBD1. Germline CDR1 is KGHSH and CDR2 is LQKENI. This CDR3 contains 14 residues. Trimming removed 6 bases from V and 5 bases from J; junction bases left unmatched: 8. CDR3: CASSTKDRDTEAFF. As DNA, the CDR3 is TGTGCCAGCTCTACGAAGGACAGGGATACTGAAGCTTTCTTT.

The chain has TRBV5-1 and TRBJ2-1, with 9 bases fitting TRBD1. In germline, CDR1 is SGHRS, CDR2 YFSETQ. The CDR3 extends over 15 amino acids. Germline trimming cut 4 bases from V and 1 base from J; bases unmatched to any gene: 3. The CDR3 loop is CASSPGTGSYNEQFF. The CDR3 DNA is TGCGCCAGCAGCCCCGGGACAGGGTCCTACAATGAGCAGTTCTTC.

The rearrangement uses TRBV4-1 and TRBJ2-5; D remains ambiguous. The ends were cut back, 4 bases at V and 2 bases at J, with 5 bases in the middle. The germline V gene has CDR1 MGHRA and CDR2 YSYEKL. The CDR3 extends over 12 amino acids. This chain's CDR3 is CASSPGQETQYF. The CDR3 bases are TGCGCCAGCAGCCCAGGTCAAGAGACCCAGTACTTC.

The chain combines TRBV28 with TRBJ1-2; D may be TRBD1 (5 bases). V lost 3 bases, J lost 7 bases, and 12 bases lay in between. Germline lookup yields CDR1 MDHEN and CDR2 SYDVKM. The CDR3 runs to 13 residues. CDR3 amino acids: CASSFGREGGYTF. The CDR3, as DNA: TGTGCCAGCAGTTTCGGCAGGGAGGGTGGCTACACCTTC.

V gene TRBV2 combines with J gene TRBJ1-6, with 8 bases that match TRBD1. Trimming cost V 8 bases and J 7 bases; bases outside gene matches: 7. Germline CDR1 reads SNHLY; CDR2 reads FYNNEI. There are 14 residues in the CDR3. The CDR3 DNA reads as TGTGCCAGCCTTATGACAGGGGCGAATTCACCCCTCCACTTT. It yields the protein CASLMTGANSPLHF.

The CDR3 nucleotides read TGTGCCATCAGTGAACTAGCGGGAGAGTTAGCCAAAAACATTCAGTACTTC. Translation: CAISELAGELAKNIQYF. The chain couples TRBV10-3 to TRBJ2-4, with 11 bases identical to TRBD2. The CDR3 covers 17 residues. The junction had 4 bases not matched to a gene; V was cut back by 3 bases and J by 0 bases. Germline values: CDR1 ENHRY, CDR2 SYGVKD.

The chain joins TRBV6-4 to TRBJ2-7, with D perhaps matching TRBD1 (6 bases). The CDR3 is 15 amino acids. The germline V gene encodes CDR1 MRHNA and CDR2 SNTAGT. Trimming cost V 6 bases and J 1 base, with 16 bases left between them. Here the CDR3 DNA reads TGTGCCAGCAGCGTCTCGGAGCAGGGGTCCTACGAGCAGTACTTC. It yields the protein CASSVSEQGSYEQYF.

The genes are TRBV24-1 and TRBJ2-3; maybe TRBD2 (9 bases). V gave up 0 bases and J gave up 3 bases, with 18 bases separating them. CDR3 size: 18 residues. Germline V gene data show CDR1 as KGHDR and CDR2 as SFDVKD. The CDR3 sequence is CATSDLAGGTGRTDTQYF. The CDR3, as DNA: TGTGCCACCAGTGATTTGGCGGGGGGGACAGGACGGACAGATACGCAGTATTTT.

The chain employs TRBV28 and TRBJ2-3; TRBD1 matches at 7 bases. The CDR3 is 16 residues long. Germline V gives CDR1 MDHEN, CDR2 SYDVKM. Trimming removed 3 bases from V and 9 bases from J; junction bases left unmatched: 15. This chain's CDR3 is CASSFGPPGQKSTQYF. The CDR3 nucleotides are TGTGCCAGCAGTTTTGGGCCGCCGGGACAGAAGTCAACGCAGTATTTT. Based on the CDR3 plus reference TRBV28 and TRBJ2-3, the full variable domain is DVKVTQSSRYLVKRTGEKVFLECVQDMDHENMFWYRQDPGLGLRLIYFSYDVKMKEKGDIPEGYSVSREKKERFSLILESASTNQTSMYLCASSFGPPGQKSTQYFGPGTRLTVL.

This chain uses TRBV28 with TRBJ1-1, with D perhaps TRBD1 (6 bases). The CDR3 is made up of 13 amino acids. V gave up 7 bases and J gave up 4 bases, with 13 bases separating them. CDR1 is MDHEN, CDR2 SYDVKM, per germline. CDR3 amino acids: CASNPQGTTEAFF. As DNA, the CDR3 is TGTGCCAGCAATCCACAGGGTACCACTGAAGCTTTCTTT.

The gene calls are TRBV7-2 and TRBJ2-7; 12 nucleotides match TRBD2. The V and J ends lost 5 bases and 3 bases, in that order; junction bases with no gene match: 8. Germline-derived CDR1 and CDR2 are SGHTA and FQGNSA. This CDR3 has 16 amino acids. CDR3 residues: CASSIDRTSGIYEQYF. The CDR3 DNA reads TGTGCCAGCAGCATAGACAGGACTAGCGGGATCTACGAGCAGTACTTC.